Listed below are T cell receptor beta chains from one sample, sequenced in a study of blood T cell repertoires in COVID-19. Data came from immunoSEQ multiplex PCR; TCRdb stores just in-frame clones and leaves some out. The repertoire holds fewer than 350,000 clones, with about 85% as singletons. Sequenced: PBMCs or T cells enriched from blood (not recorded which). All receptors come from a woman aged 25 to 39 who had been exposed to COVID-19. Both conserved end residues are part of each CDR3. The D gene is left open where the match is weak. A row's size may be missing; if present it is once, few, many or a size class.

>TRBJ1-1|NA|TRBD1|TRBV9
TGTGCCAGCAGCCCACAGGGGCGACCTGAAGCTTTCTTT
CASSPQGRPEAFF
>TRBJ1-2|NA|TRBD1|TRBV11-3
TGTGCCAGCAGCCCAGAGGGTAGGGGACAGGGTACTTATGGCTACACCTTC
CASSPEGRGQGTYGYTF
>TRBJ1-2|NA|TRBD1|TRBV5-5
TGTGCCAGCAGCCCGACAGGGTTGGATGGCTACACCTTC
CASSPTGLDGYTF
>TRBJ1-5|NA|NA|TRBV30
TGTGCCTGGAGTGAGGAGGAACAGCTTAGCAATCAGCCCCAGCATTTT
CAWSEEEQLSNQPQHF
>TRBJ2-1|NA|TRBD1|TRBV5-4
TGTGCCAGCAGCTTGATGGGACAGACCTACAATGAGCAGTTCTTC
CASSLMGQTYNEQFF
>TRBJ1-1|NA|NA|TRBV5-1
TGCGCCAGCAGCAGGATACAGGGAATCACTGAAGCTTTCTTT
CASSRIQGITEAFF
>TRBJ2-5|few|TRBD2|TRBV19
TGTGCCAGTAGTGCTAGGGGACTAGCGGGACCATTTCAAGAGACCCAGTACTTC
CASSARGLAGPFQETQYF
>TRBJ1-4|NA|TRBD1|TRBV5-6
TGTGCCAGCAGCTTGGACAGGGGAACTGCGGCTAATGAAAAACTGTTTTTT
CASSLDRGTAANEKLFF
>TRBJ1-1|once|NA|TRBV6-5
TGTGCCAGCCATTACAGGGTAAACACTGAAGCTTTCTTT
CASHYRVNTEAFF
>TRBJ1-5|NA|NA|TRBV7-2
TGTGCCAGCAGCTTAGCGGCCAGGAGGGACAATCAGCCCCAGCATTTT
CASSLAARRDNQPQHF
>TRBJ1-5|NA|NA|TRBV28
TGTGCCAGCAGCATGGGCAGGGAAAGCAATCAGCCCCAGCATTTT
CASSMGRESNQPQHF
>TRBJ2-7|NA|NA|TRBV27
TGTGCCAGCAGTTATCGACCCACAGCCGTCGACGGGACACCATACGAGCAGTACTTC
CASSYRPTAVDGTPYEQYF
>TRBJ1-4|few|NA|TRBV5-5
TGTGCCAGCAGCTTGGATTCTCGTGTTAATAATGAAAAACTGTTTTTT
CASSLDSRVNNEKLFF
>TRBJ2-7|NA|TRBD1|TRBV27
TGTGCCAGCAGTCGCCGGGACAGCTCTAACTACGAGCAGTACTTC
CASSRRDSSNYEQYF
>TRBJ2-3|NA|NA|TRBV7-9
TGTGCCAGCAGCCCACTTGCAGATACGCAGTATTTT
CASSPLADTQYF
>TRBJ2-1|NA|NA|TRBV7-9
TGTGCCAGCAGCTTGTATCGAGATGAGCAGTTCTTC
CASSLYRDEQFF
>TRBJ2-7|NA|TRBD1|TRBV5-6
TGTGCCAGCAGCTCCGGGACAGGGTTGTTTAAGCAGTACTTC
CASSSGTGLFKQYF
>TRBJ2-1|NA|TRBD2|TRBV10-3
TGTGCCATCAAGGCGGGACTAGCGGAAAACAATGAGCAGTTCTTC
CAIKAGLAENNEQFF
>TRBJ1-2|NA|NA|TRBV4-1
TGCGCCAGCAGCCAAGATGTGGGACTCTATGGCTACACCTTC
CASSQDVGLYGYTF
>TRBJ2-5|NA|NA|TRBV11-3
TGTGCCAGCAGCCACCCTGGGCAGCATCAAGAGACCCAGTACTTC
CASSHPGQHQETQYF
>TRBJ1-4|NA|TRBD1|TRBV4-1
TGCGCCAGCAGCCAACCTGACAGGGCCCCTAATGAAAAACTGTTTTTT
CASSQPDRAPNEKLFF
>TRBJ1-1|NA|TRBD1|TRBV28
TGTGCCAGCAGCCTACCGACAGGGGTGGTAACTGAAGCTTTCTTT
CASSLPTGVVTEAFF
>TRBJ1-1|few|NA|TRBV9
TGTGCCAGCAGCGTGGAGTCGTGGACTGAAGCTTTCTTT
CASSVESWTEAFF
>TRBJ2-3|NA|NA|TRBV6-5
TGTGCCAGCAGCTATCGGACAATTAGCACAGATACGCAGTATTTT
CASSYRTISTDTQYF
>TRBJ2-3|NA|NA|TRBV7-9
TGTGCCAGCAGCTTAGAGGGGGTCCCAGATACGCAGTATTTT
CASSLEGVPDTQYF
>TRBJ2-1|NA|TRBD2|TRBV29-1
TGCAGCGTTGAGGGAGCGGGGGGCAATGAGCAGTTCTTC
CSVEGAGGNEQFF
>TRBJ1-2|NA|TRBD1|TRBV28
TGTGCCAGCACCTCCCAGGGGGCGAATGGCTACACCTTC
CASTSQGANGYTF
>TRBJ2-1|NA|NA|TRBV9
TGTGCCAGCAGCGTTGCAGGGGTGTTGGATGAGCAGTTCTTC
CASSVAGVLDEQFF
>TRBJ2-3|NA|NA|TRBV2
TGTGCCAGCAGCTATGTGGATACGCAGTATTTT
CASSYVDTQYF
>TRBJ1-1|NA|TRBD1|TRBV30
TGTGCCTGGACGGGACAGGGAATCGGTGAAGCTTTCTTT
CAWTGQGIGEAFF
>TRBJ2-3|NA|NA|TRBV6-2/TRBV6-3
TGTGCCAGCAGCCCATCGAGGGGGGGAGCTGTCGATACGCAGTATTTT
CASSPSRGGAVDTQYF